The 2 T cell receptor beta chains listed next were all sequenced from one sample in a study of brain T cells in children with intractable seizures. The method was immunoSEQ multiplex PCR; TCRdb's version includes in-frame clones alone and lacks a portion of them. The sample lists about 340,000 clones, about 94% occurring once. Time point specified: blood from clinic visit 5 months post-surgery; TSC patient then seizure free. The input for sequencing was peripheral blood, taken 5 to 6 months after surgery. The receptors here all came from a boy under three years old with tuberous sclerosis and intractable seizures.

This clone was counted a single time. This chain links TRBV27 with TRBJ1-2; D is perhaps TRBD1 (6 bases). V lost 7 bases, J lost 4 bases, and 16 bases lay in between. CDR1 is MNHEY and CDR2 is SMNVEV in the germline V gene (reference sequence). This CDR3 is built from 14 residues. This chain's CDR3 is CASTGQTGGYGYTF. The CDR3, as DNA: TGTGCCAGCACCGGTCAGACAGGAGGCTATGGCTACACCTTC.

This clone appeared a single time. The rearrangement uses TRBV7-9 and TRBJ1-1; a possible D gene is TRBD1 (5 bases). V was shortened by 4 bases and J by 0 bases, with 18 bases between the two germline ends. CDR3 size: 17 residues. Germline V CDR1 and CDR2: SEHNR, FQNEAQ (reference sequence). CDR3 nucleotides: TGTGCCAGCAGCTGGGGGTGGAAAGCGGGAATGAACACTGAAGCTTTCTTT. This translates into CASSWGWKAGMNTEAFF.